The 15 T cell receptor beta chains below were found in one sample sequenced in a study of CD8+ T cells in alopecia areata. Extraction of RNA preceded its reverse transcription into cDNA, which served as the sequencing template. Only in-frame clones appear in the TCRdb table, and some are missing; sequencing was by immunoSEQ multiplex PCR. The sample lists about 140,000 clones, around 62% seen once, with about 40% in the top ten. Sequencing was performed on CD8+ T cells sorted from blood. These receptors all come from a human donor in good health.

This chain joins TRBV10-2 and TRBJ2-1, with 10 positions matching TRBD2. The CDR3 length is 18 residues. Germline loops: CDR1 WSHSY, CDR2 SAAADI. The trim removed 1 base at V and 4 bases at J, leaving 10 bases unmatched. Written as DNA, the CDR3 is TGCGCCAGCAGTGAGTTCGGAAACCAGCGGGGGGGGTACAATGAGCAGTTCTTC. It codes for CASSEFGNQRGGYNEQFF.

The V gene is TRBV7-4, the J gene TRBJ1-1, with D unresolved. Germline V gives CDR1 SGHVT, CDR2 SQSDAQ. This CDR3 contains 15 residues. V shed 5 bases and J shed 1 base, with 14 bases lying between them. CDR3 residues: CASSPATDPNTEAFF. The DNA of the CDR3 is TGTGCCAGCAGCCCAGCGACGGACCCGAACACTGAAGCTTTCTTT.

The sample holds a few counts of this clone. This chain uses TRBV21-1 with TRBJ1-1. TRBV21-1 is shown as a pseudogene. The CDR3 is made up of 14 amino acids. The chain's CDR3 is CASSNAQDPKQAFF. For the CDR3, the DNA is TGTGCCAGCAGCAATGCTCAAGATCCGAAGCAAGCTTTCTTT.

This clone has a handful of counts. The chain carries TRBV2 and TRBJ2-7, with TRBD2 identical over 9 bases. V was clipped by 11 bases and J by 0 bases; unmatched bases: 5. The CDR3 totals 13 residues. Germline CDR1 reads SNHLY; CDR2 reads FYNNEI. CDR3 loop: CAGTSSSSYEQYF. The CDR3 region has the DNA TGTGCCGGGACTAGCAGTAGCTCCTACGAGCAGTACTTC.

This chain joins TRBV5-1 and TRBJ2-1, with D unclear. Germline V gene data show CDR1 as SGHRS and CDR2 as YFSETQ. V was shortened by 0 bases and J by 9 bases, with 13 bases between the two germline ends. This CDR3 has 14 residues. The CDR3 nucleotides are TGCGCCAGCAGCTTGGCCCATTCAGACCCTGAGCAGTTCTTC. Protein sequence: CASSLAHSDPEQFF.

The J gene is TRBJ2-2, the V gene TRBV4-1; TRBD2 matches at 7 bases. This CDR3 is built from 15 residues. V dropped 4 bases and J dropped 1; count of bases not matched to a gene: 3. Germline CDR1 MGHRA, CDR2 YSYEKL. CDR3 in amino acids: CASSPREVNTGELFF. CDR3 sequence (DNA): TGCGCCAGCAGCCCCCGGGAGGTGAACACCGGGGAGCTGTTTTTT.

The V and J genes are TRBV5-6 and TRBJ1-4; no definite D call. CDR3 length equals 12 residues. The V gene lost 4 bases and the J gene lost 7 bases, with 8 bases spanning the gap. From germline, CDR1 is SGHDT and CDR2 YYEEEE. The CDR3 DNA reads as TGTGCCAGCAGCCCCGGAGGTGAAAAACTGTTTTTT. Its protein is CASSPGGEKLFF.

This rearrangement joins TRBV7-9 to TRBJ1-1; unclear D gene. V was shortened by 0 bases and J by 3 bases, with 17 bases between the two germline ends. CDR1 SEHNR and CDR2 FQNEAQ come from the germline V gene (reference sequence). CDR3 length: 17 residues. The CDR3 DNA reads TGTGCCAGCAGCTTAGCTCCCGACACCCTCCAGGACACTGAAGCTTTCTTT. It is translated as CASSLAPDTLQDTEAFF.

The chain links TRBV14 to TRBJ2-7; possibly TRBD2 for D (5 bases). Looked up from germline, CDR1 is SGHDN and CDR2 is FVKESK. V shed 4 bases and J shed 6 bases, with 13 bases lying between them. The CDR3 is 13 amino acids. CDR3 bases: TGTGCCAGCAGCCCCTCGGCGGGCGGCGAGCAGTACTTC. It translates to CASSPSAGGEQYF.

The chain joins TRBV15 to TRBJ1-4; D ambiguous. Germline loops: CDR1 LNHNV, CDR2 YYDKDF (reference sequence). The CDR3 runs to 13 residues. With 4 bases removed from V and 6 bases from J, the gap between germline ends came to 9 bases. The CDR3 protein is CATSIADDEKLFF. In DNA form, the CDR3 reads TGTGCCACCAGCATAGCAGACGATGAAAAACTGTTTTTT.

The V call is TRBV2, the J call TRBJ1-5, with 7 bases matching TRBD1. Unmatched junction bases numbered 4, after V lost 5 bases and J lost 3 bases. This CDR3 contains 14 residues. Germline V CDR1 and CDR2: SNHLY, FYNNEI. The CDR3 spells CASSRTGLNQPQHF. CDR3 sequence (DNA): TGTGCCAGCAGTCGGACAGGACTCAATCAGCCCCAGCATTTT.

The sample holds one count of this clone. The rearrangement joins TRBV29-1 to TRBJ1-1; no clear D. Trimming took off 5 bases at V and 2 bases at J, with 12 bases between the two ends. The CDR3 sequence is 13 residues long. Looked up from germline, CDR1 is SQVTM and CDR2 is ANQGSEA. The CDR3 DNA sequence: TGCAGCGTTTCCCCCGGTCTTAACACTGAAGCTTTCTTT. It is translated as CSVSPGLNTEAFF.

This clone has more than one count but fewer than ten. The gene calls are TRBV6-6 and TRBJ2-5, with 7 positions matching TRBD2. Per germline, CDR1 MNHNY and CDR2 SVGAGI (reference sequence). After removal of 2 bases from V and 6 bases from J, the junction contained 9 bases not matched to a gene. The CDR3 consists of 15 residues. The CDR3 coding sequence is TGTGCCAGCAGTTACACCTCTAGCGGCCATAAGACCCAGTACTTC. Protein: CASSYTSSGHKTQYF.

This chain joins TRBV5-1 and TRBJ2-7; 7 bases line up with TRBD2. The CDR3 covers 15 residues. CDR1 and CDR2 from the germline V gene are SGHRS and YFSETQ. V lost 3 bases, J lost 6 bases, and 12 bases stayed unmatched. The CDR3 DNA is TGCGCCAGCAGCTCCCCGGGGGGTTCGCGGGGCGAGCAGTACTTC. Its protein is CASSSPGGSRGEQYF. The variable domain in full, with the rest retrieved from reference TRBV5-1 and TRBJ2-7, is KAGVTQTPRYLIKTRGQQVTLSCSPISGHRSVSWYQQTPGQGLQFLFEYFSETQRNKGNFPGRFSGRQFSNSRSEMNVSTLELGDSALYLCASSSPGGSRGEQYFGPGTRLTVT.

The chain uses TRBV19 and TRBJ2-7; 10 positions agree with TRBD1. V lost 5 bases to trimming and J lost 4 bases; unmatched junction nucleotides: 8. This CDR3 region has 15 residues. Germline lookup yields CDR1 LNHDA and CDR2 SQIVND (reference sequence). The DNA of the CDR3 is TGTGCCAGTAGTCCCGGGGACAGGGGAGGATACGAGCAGTACTTC. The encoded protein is CASSPGDRGGYEQYF.